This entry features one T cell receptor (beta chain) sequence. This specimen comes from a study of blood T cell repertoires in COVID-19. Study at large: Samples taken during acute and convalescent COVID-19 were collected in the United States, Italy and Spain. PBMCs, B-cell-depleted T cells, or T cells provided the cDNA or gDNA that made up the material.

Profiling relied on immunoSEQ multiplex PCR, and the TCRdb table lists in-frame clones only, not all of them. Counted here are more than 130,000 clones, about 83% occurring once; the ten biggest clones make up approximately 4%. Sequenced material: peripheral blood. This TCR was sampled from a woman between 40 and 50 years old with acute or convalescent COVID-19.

CDR3 in DNA: TGTGCCAGCTTTACGACGGGGAACTATGGCTACACCTTC. This sequence encodes CASFTTGNYGYTF. The V gene is TRBV6-5, the J gene TRBJ1-2; no firm D call. V shed 8 bases and J shed 2 bases, with 12 bases lying between them. Germline V gene lookup returns CDR1 MNHEY and CDR2 SVGAGI. The CDR3 is made up of 13 amino acids.